Each of the 11 T cell receptor beta chains below was sequenced from the same sample in a study of radiation and T cells in renal cell carcinoma. Noted time point: blood 2 weeks post-SBRT. Treatment denoted: 15 Gy SBRT to primary tumor, nephrectomy 4 weeks later. Generated by immunoSEQ multiplex PCR, the TCRdb table keeps only in-frame clones and is missing some. Of some 130,000 clones in the sample, 70% to 90% are singletons; the top ten hold around 1.8%. Sequences were derived from blood, sampled from a patient whose treatment included radiotherapy and nephrectomy. The source of these receptors is a woman aged 60-70 years with renal cell carcinoma.

The CDR3 protein is CASSLGTGGVYEQYF. Written as DNA, the CDR3 is TGTGCCAGCAGCTTAGGGACAGGCGGCGTTTACGAGCAGTACTTC. The chain recombines TRBV7-9 with TRBJ2-7, with TRBD1 matching 7 bases. With 1 base clipped from V and 4 bases from J, the junction kept 7 bases outside the gene matches. Germline V gives CDR1 SEHNR, CDR2 FQNEAQ (reference sequence). CDR3 length equals 15 residues. Together with reference TRBV7-9 and TRBJ2-7, the CDR3 gives the full variable domain: DTGVSQNPRHKITKRGQNVTFRCDPISEHNRLYWYRQTLGQGPEFLTYFQNEAQLEKSRLLSDRFSAERPKGSFSTLEIQRTEQGDSAMYLCASSLGTGGVYEQYFGPGTRLTVT.

This rearrangement joins TRBV6-5 to TRBJ2-1; the D is unclear. The V gene lost 5 bases and the J gene lost 7 bases, with 9 bases spanning the gap. Germline V CDR1 and CDR2: MNHEY, SVGAGI. This CDR3 spans 12 amino acids. DNA of the CDR3: TGTGCCAGCAGTGCCCAACTTAATGAGCAGTTCTTC. Protein product: CASSAQLNEQFF.

The gene calls are TRBV28 and TRBJ1-6, with D uncertain. The V gene lost 3 bases and the J gene lost 7 bases, with 10 bases spanning the gap. Germline CDR1 and CDR2: MDHEN and SYDVKM. The CDR3 has 14 residues. The CDR3 DNA is TGTGCCAGCAGTTTTTCAGTGGCCAATTCACCCCTCCACTTT. Its translation is CASSFSVANSPLHF. Using reference TRBV28 and TRBJ1-6 for the parts outside the CDR3, the full variable domain is DVKVTQSSRYLVKRTGEKVFLECVQDMDHENMFWYRQDPGLGLRLIYFSYDVKMKEKGDIPEGYSVSREKKERFSLILESASTNQTSMYLCASSFSVANSPLHFGNGTRLTVT.

This chain uses TRBV7-2 with TRBJ2-3; D gene uncertain. This CDR3 is built from 14 residues. Germline CDR1 is SGHTA and CDR2 is FQGNSA. V was shortened by 2 bases and J by 1 base, with 7 bases between the two germline ends. CDR3 bases: TGTGCCAGCAGCTTATTAGGTCGCACAGATACGCAGTATTTT. Its protein is CASSLLGRTDTQYF. The complete variable domain, with remaining parts taken from reference TRBV7-2 and TRBJ2-3, reads GAGVSQSPSNKVTEKGKDVELRCDPISGHTALYWYRQSLGQGLEFLIYFQGNSAPDKSGLPSDRFSAERTGGSVSTLTIQRTQQEDSAVYLCASSLLGRTDTQYFGPGTRLTVL.

The chain combines TRBV19 with TRBJ2-2; 9 nucleotides match TRBD1. Germline trimming cut 10 bases from V and 7 bases from J; bases unmatched to any gene: 10. CDR3 length: 14 amino acids. Looked up from germline, CDR1 is LNHDA and CDR2 is SQIVND (reference sequence). The CDR3 here is CATQQGALFGELFF. The CDR3 bases are TGTGCCACACAACAGGGGGCGCTTTTCGGGGAGCTGTTTTTT.

The chain couples TRBV29-1 to TRBJ2-1; 10 bases are shared with TRBD2. Germline-derived CDR1 and CDR2 are SQVTM and ANQGSEA. J was trimmed by 9 bases and V by 6 bases; bases with no gene match: 14. This CDR3 is 15 amino acids long. CDR3 bases: TGCAGCGTGCCTATTTCTAGCGGGAGTATTGGTGAGCAGTTCTTC. This sequence encodes CSVPISSGSIGEQFF.

The chain couples TRBV7-8 to TRBJ2-5; 14 bases are shared with TRBD2. Trimming took 0 bases from V and 4 from J; bases not matched to a gene: 4. Germline V gives CDR1 SGHVS, CDR2 FQNEAQ. The CDR3 sequence is 17 residues long. The CDR3 loop reads CASSLARLAGGRETQYF. CDR3 DNA sequence: TGTGCCAGCAGCTTAGCCCGACTAGCGGGAGGGCGAGAGACCCAGTACTTC.

The rearrangement uses TRBV29-1 and TRBJ2-1; 9 bases line up with TRBD2. Per the germline V gene, CDR1 is SQVTM and CDR2 is ANQGSEA. The CDR3 length is 17 residues. Trimming at V came to 8 bases and at J to 3 bases, leaving 17 bases not matched to a gene. The CDR3 sequence is CSSTLLSAGGGYNEQFF. The CDR3 DNA reads TGCAGCTCCACTCTCCTTTCGGCGGGAGGGGGCTACAATGAGCAGTTCTTC.

The DNA of the CDR3 is TGTGCCAGTAGTATCCGGAGGAGGGATCCCTACGAGCAGTACTTC. It specifies CASSIRRRDPYEQYF. V gene TRBV19 combines with J gene TRBJ2-7; the D gene is possibly TRBD2 (6 bases). V lost 3 bases and J lost 2, with 14 bases in between. The CDR3 has 15 amino acids. Germline-derived CDR1 and CDR2 are LNHDA and SQIVND (reference sequence).

The chain employs TRBV10-1 and TRBJ2-3; D is unresolved. Germline-derived CDR1 and CDR2 are WNHNN and SYGVQD (reference sequence). The CDR3 is 14 amino acids. The V end lost 3 bases, the J end lost 2 bases, and 9 bases lay between the germline ends. Written as DNA, the CDR3 is TGCGCCAGCAGTGATTCCAGACCCACAGATACGCAGTATTTT. This encodes CASSDSRPTDTQYF.

The chain is built from TRBV28 and TRBJ1-1; a possible D gene is TRBD1 (5 bases). The CDR3 consists of 12 residues. V was trimmed by 8 bases and J by 9 bases, leaving 16 bases between them. Germline V CDR1 and CDR2: MDHEN, SYDVKM. The CDR3 protein is CASVLGQGKAFF. CDR3 DNA: TGTGCCAGCGTCCTCGGGCAGGGCAAAGCTTTCTTT. Complete variable domain (other parts from reference TRBV28 and TRBJ1-1): DVKVTQSSRYLVKRTGEKVFLECVQDMDHENMFWYRQDPGLGLRLIYFSYDVKMKEKGDIPEGYSVSREKKERFSLILESASTNQTSMYLCASVLGQGKAFFGQGTRLTVV.